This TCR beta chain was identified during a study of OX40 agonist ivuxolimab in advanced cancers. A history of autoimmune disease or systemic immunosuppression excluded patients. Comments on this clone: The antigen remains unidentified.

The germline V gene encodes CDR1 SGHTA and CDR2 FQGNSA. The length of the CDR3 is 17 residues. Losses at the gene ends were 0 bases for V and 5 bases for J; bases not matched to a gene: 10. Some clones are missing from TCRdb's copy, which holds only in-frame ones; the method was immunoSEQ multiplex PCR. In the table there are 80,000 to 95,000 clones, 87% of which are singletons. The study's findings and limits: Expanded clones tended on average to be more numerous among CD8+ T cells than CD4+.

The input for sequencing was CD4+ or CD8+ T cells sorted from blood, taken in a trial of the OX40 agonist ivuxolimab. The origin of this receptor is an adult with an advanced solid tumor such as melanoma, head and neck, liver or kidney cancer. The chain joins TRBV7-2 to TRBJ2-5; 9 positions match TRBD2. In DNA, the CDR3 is TGTGCCAGCAGCTTAGCGCGGCTAGCGGGGAGAGGGGAGACCCAGTACTTC. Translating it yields CASSLARLAGRGETQYF.